This entry is about one T cell receptor beta chain. This entry is derived from a study of glioma-infiltrating T cells after dendritic cell vaccination. The immunoSEQ assay amplified TCRB CDR3 from up to 2 ug DNA. Sequencing was performed with immunoSEQ multiplex PCR; in TCRdb, only in-frame clones are kept and a portion is missing. The sample has around 78,000 clones; 85% are singletons. This CDR3 is built from 15 residues. V shed 0 bases, J shed 10 bases, and the junction held 6 bases outside the gene matches. Germline CDR1 MNHNY, CDR2 SVGAGI (reference sequence). Time point meaning: after dendritic cell vaccination, including at tumor progression/relapse.

The sequencing here drew on blood, taken after dendritic cell vaccination. The rearrangement links TRBV6-6 to TRBJ1-6, with 7 bases aligning to TRBD1. The receptor was derived from a human donor with glioblastoma. The CDR3 DNA sequence: TGTGCCAGCAGTTACTCAACAGGGGCCGGGTCACCCCTCCACTTT. This encodes CASSYSTGAGSPLHF.